Listed below are T cell receptor beta chains from one sample, sequenced in a study of cytomegalovirus exposure and HLA in healthy donors. The assay was immunoSEQ multiplex PCR, and TCRdb's table has in-frame clones only and misses some. The table lists under 200,000 clones, over 75% of them singletons. The sample was PBMCs. The source of these receptors is a woman in her fifties or sixties in good health and CMV-seronegative. The CDR3 runs from the conserved cysteine through the conserved F or W. The D gene is left open where the match is weak. Clone size is shown for a subset of rows, as once, few, many or a class of expanded clone.

CDR3 length,V gene,D gene,J gene,clone size,CDR3 protein,CDR3 DNA
15,TRBV19,TRBD1,TRBJ2-5,.,CASSEQGLRVETQYF,TGTGCCAGTAGTGAACAGGGGTTAAGGGTGGAGACCCAGTACTTC
15,TRBV6-6,TRBD2,TRBJ2-7,.,CASSRRTSGSHEQYF,TGTGCCAGCAGCCGACGGACTAGCGGGAGTCACGAGCAGTACTTC
15,TRBV11-2,TRBD1,TRBJ1-3,.,CASSLSTGAVNTIYF,TGTGCCAGCAGCCTTTCGACAGGGGCAGTAAACACCATATATTTT
14,TRBV18,.,TRBJ2-1,.,CASSRLDGNNEQFF,TGTGCCAGCTCACGACTAGACGGTAACAATGAGCAGTTCTTC
18,TRBV27,TRBD1,TRBJ1-2,.,CASSTAGTGFADPYGYTF,TGTGCCAGCAGTACCGCGGGGACAGGGTTTGCTGACCCGTATGGCTACACCTTC
16,TRBV5-4,TRBD1,TRBJ2-3,.,CASSRPRTGDTDTQYF,TGTGCCAGCAGCCGTCCTCGGACAGGAGACACAGATACGCAGTATTTT
15,TRBV21-1,.,TRBJ2-1,.,CASNLAGAFYNEQFF,TGTGCCAGCAATTTAGCGGGAGCTTTCTACAATGAGCAGTTCTTC
13,TRBV5-6,.,TRBJ2-1,.,CASSRRRVNEQFF,TGTGCCAGCAGCAGGCGACGGGTCAATGAGCAGTTCTTC
15,TRBV10-3,TRBD1,TRBJ1-2,.,CAISTSGTGGEGYTF,TGTGCCATCAGCACCTCCGGGACAGGGGGCGAAGGCTACACCTTC
13,TRBV4-1,.,TRBJ1-5,.,CASSQIIGEPQHF,TGCGCCAGCAGCCAAATTATAGGGGAGCCCCAGCATTTT
15,TRBV9,TRBD2,TRBJ2-1,once,CASSIRLAGDNEQFF,TGTGCCAGCAGCATCAGACTAGCGGGGGACAATGAGCAGTTCTTC
13,TRBV10-3,.,TRBJ2-1,.,CAISAGSYNEQFF,TGTGCCATCAGTGCGGGATCCTACAATGAGCAGTTCTTC
12,TRBV29-1,TRBD1,TRBJ2-7,once,CSARQGLGEQYF,TGCAGCGCTAGACAGGGTCTGGGCGAGCAGTACTTC
15,TRBV5-6,TRBD1,TRBJ2-5,once,CASSRRTGKQETQYF,TGTGCCAGCAGCCGAAGGACAGGGAAGCAAGAGACCCAGTACTTC
14,TRBV7-9,TRBD1,TRBJ2-7,.,CASSLWDRSHEQYF,TGTGCCAGCAGCTTATGGGACAGGAGCCACGAGCAGTACTTC
17,TRBV18,TRBD1,TRBJ2-5,.,CASSPPSTGRFIETQYF,TGTGCCAGCTCACCACCGTCGACAGGGCGTTTCATAGAGACCCAGTACTTC
15,TRBV9,TRBD1,TRBJ2-2,few,CASKPGQENTGELFF,TGTGCCAGCAAACCTGGACAGGAGAACACCGGGGAGCTGTTTTTT
15,TRBV27,.,TRBJ2-1,once,CASRRDWRGLNEQFF,TGTGCCAGCAGACGTGACTGGCGGGGCCTCAATGAGCAGTTCTTC
15,TRBV7-8,TRBD1,TRBJ2-7,.,CASSFPGQGAYEQYF,TGTGCCAGCAGCTTCCCGGGACAGGGGGCCTACGAGCAGTACTTC
15,TRBV18,TRBD2,TRBJ2-7,.,CASSPLAGQDYEQYF,TGTGCCAGCTCACCTCTAGCGGGGCAGGACTACGAGCAGTACTTC
16,TRBV6-5,.,TRBJ2-2,.,CASSYSAGSYTGELFF,TGTGCCAGCAGTTACTCGGCAGGGTCTTACACCGGGGAGCTGTTTTTT
16,TRBV6-5,.,TRBJ2-2,.,CASSYALVPDTGELFF,TGTGCCAGCAGTTATGCCCTGGTCCCGGACACCGGGGAGCTGTTTTTT
15,TRBV28,TRBD1,TRBJ1-1,.,CASRTLGQGNTEAFF,TGTGCCAGCAGGACCCTCGGACAGGGGAACACTGAAGCTTTCTTT
16,TRBV28,TRBD1,TRBJ1-2,few,CASSSLGTGGNYGYTF,TGTGCCAGCAGTTCACTAGGAACAGGGGGAAACTATGGCTACACCTTC
14,TRBV28,TRBD2,TRBJ2-3,.,CASSLIAGLDTQYF,TGTGCCAGCAGCCTGATAGCGGGTCTGGATACGCAGTATTTT
14,TRBV7-9,.,TRBJ1-2,.,CASSSRTANYGYTF,TGTGCCAGCAGCTCTCGGACAGCTAACTATGGCTACACCTTC
15,TRBV29-1,.,TRBJ2-5,.,CSVEGWDKASETQYF,TGCAGCGTTGAAGGATGGGACAAGGCGTCGGAGACCCAGTACTTC
11,TRBV28,.,TRBJ1-1,once,CASSINTEAFF,TGTGCCAGCAGTATAAACACTGAAGCTTTCTTT
14,TRBV5-1,.,TRBJ1-2,.,CASSLGNSNYGYTF,TGCGCCAGCAGCTTGGGAAACAGTAACTATGGCTACACCTTC
19,TRBV19,TRBD2,TRBJ2-5,.,CASSRTSGRTRGSWQTQYF,TGTGCCAGTAGTCGAACTAGCGGGAGGACCCGAGGGTCCTGGCAGACCCAGTACTTC
16,TRBV30,.,TRBJ2-5,once,CAWTSMGKGDQETQYF,TGTGCCTGGACCTCAATGGGGAAGGGGGACCAAGAGACCCAGTACTTC
13,TRBV5-1,TRBD1,TRBJ2-7,.,CASTETGYHEQYF,TGCGCCAGCACCGAGACAGGGTACCACGAGCAGTACTTC
12,TRBV5-4,.,TRBJ1-1,.,CASSLQDTEAFF,TGTGCCAGCAGCTTACAGGACACTGAAGCTTTCTTT
11,TRBV27,.,TRBJ2-5,.,CASSLGGTQYF,TGTGCCAGCAGTTTAGGCGGGACCCAGTACTTC
17,TRBV11-1,TRBD2,TRBJ2-4,.,CASRPRLAGLAKNIQYF,TGTGCCAGCAGACCCCGTCTAGCGGGATTAGCCAAAAACATTCAGTACTTC
15,TRBV5-5,TRBD1,TRBJ2-7,few,CASSLRQGVDYEQYF,TGTGCCAGCAGCTTGCGGCAGGGGGTCGACTACGAGCAGTACTTC
13,TRBV30,.,TRBJ2-5,once,CAWSRRRQETQYF,TGTGCCTGGAGTAGGCGGCGTCAAGAGACCCAGTACTTC
15,TRBV5-1,TRBD1,TRBJ2-7,.,CASSLSGTGTYEQYF,TGCGCCAGCAGCTTGTCCGGGACAGGGACCTACGAGCAGTACTTC
13,TRBV9,.,TRBJ2-3,.,CASSVVGADTQYF,TGTGCCAGCAGCGTAGTAGGGGCAGATACGCAGTATTTT
11,TRBV20-1,.,TRBJ2-5,few,CSATRGETQYF,TGCAGTGCCACTCGCGGGGAGACCCAGTACTTC
15,TRBV30,TRBD2,TRBJ2-3,.,CAWSAAGGRTDTQYF,TGTGCCTGGAGTGCTGCGGGGGGCCGCACAGATACGCAGTATTTT
15,TRBV15,.,TRBJ2-1,.,CATSRGRESYNEQFF,TGTGCCACCAGCAGAGGGAGGGAGTCCTACAATGAGCAGTTCTTC
13,TRBV12-5,TRBD1,TRBJ1-1,once,CASGPQGGTEAFF,TGTGCTAGTGGTCCACAGGGGGGCACTGAAGCTTTCTTT
13,TRBV11-2,.,TRBJ1-1,.,CASSTNRVVEAFF,TGTGCCAGCAGCACCAACAGGGTTGTTGAAGCTTTCTTT
11,TRBV5-6,.,TRBJ2-1,.,CASSFTFEQFF,TGTGCCAGCAGCTTTACATTTGAGCAGTTCTTC
14,TRBV15,.,TRBJ1-5,.,CATSRDVGGQPQHF,TGTGCCACCAGCAGAGATGTCGGGGGTCAGCCCCAGCATTTT
15,TRBV19,.,TRBJ1-2,.,CASSLEILRASGYTF,TGTGCCAGTAGTCTCGAGATCTTAAGGGCTAGCGGCTACACCTTC
14,TRBV27,TRBD1,TRBJ1-5,once,CASSFGRGSQPQHF,TGTGCCAGCAGTTTTGGCAGGGGGAGTCAGCCCCAGCATTTT
13,TRBV29-1,TRBD1,TRBJ2-7,.,CSVERGQPYEQYF,TGCAGCGTTGAACGGGGACAGCCCTACGAGCAGTACTTC
15,TRBV9,.,TRBJ2-1,.,CASSVAAGVRNEQFF,TGTGCCAGCAGCGTAGCAGCAGGGGTTAGGAATGAGCAGTTCTTC
17,TRBV4-1,TRBD2,TRBJ2-5,.,CASSQDRPSGTQETQYF,TGCGCCAGCAGCCAAGATCGACCTAGCGGGACCCAGGAGACCCAGTACTTC
17,TRBV14,TRBD2,TRBJ2-2,.,CASSLIAGVNTGGELFF,TGTGCCAGCAGCCTAATAGCGGGGGTCAACACCGGCGGGGAGCTGTTTTTT
16,TRBV5-1,.,TRBJ1-2,.,CASSLGLQKVFYGYTF,TGCGCCAGCAGCTTGGGTTTGCAGAAAGTCTTCTATGGCTACACCTTC
15,TRBV5-4,TRBD2,TRBJ2-1,.,CASSWGLAAENEQFF,TGTGCCAGCAGCTGGGGACTAGCGGCCGAAAATGAGCAGTTCTTC
14,TRBV5-4,.,TRBJ2-7,.,CASSLLTGEDEQYF,TGTGCCAGCAGCTTACTTACAGGGGAGGACGAGCAGTACTTC